This T cell receptor (beta chain) came from a study of T cells after yellow fever vaccination. Generation of TCR cDNA used 5'RACE template switching (which added a universal primer site and UMIs). Each CDR3 protein is one row after TCRdb ran MiXCR on the 5' RACE reads. The table has about 130,000 distinct CDR3 sequences, under 7% seen once. The CDR3 runs to 13 residues. With 6 bases clipped from V and 9 bases from J, the junction kept 6 bases outside the gene matches. Details on this clonotype: A much larger clone lies one base from this, so it may be a read error.

The sample was CD4+ T cells sorted from PBMCs, taken 10 days after the yellow fever booster vaccination. The J gene is TRBJ2-1, the V gene TRBV12-3 or TRBV12-4; 9 nucleotides line up with TRBD2. The receptor was derived from a man aged 30 to 45 who received the YFV17D yellow fever vaccine. CDR3 DNA: TGTGCCAGCAGGGCGGGAGGGGATCTTGAGCAGTTCTTC. As protein: CASRAGGDLEQFF.